These 17 T cell receptor beta chains were all obtained from the same sample, sequenced in a study of human T cells and chemical hapten exposure. TCRdb fed the RACE reads into MiXCR, producing one record per CDR3 protein. The sample holds about 50,000 distinct CDR3 sequences; around 10% are singletons and the top ten take approximately 1.6%. Time point here: patch test 2, 6 weeks after DPC sensitization. Treatment specified: therapeutic diphenylcyclopropenone sensitization with weekly scalp DPC. Sequences were derived from whole blood, sampled in connection with sensitization to the hapten diphenylcyclopropenone (DPC). The receptors here all came from a woman between 45 and 65 years old with alopecia areata. Some clones in this sample may be carry-over from other donors' samples.

In its sample, this clonotype was seen a few times. The gene calls are TRBV6-5 and TRBJ1-1; D remains unclear. V lost 8 bases to trimming and J lost 11 bases, with 15 bases between them. Germline CDR1 is MNHEY and CDR2 is SVGAGI. The CDR3 is 11 residues long. CDR3 sequence: CASSPGEEAFF. In nucleotides, the CDR3 is TGTGCCAGCTCCCCCGGGGAGGAGGCTTTCTTT.

This clonotype was detected many times. This rearrangement joins TRBV20-1 to TRBJ1-6; D gene ambiguous. V dropped 3 bases and J dropped 0 bases, with 9 bases sitting between them. Germline values: CDR1 DFQATT, CDR2 SNEGSKA (reference sequence). This CDR3 has 15 residues. The CDR3 DNA reads TGCAGTGCTAGGATCAGAAGCTCCTATAATTCACCCCTCCACTTT. Protein sequence: CSARIRSSYNSPLHF.

This clonotype was seen a few times. The chain carries TRBV4-2 and TRBJ2-7; the match to TRBD1 covers 11 bases. The V gene end was trimmed by 0 bases and the J gene end by 6 bases; junction bases not matched to a gene: 4. This CDR3 spans 15 amino acids. The germline gives CDR1 LGHNA, CDR2 YNFKEQ. The CDR3: CASSQDRTGGGEQYF. The DNA for the CDR3 is TGTGCCAGCAGCCAAGATCGGACAGGGGGCGGCGAGCAGTACTTC.

This clonotype was recorded at least ten times. The CDR3 reads CASSLAQAGAEAFF. In DNA, the CDR3 is TGTGCCAGCAGCTTAGCCCAGGCTGGCGCTGAAGCTTTCTTT. The gene calls are TRBV7-2 and TRBJ1-1; D gene uncertain. V dropped 0 bases and J dropped 6 bases, with 11 bases sitting between them. The germline V gene has CDR1 SGHTA and CDR2 FQGNSA. This CDR3 is 14 amino acids long.

This clonotype showed up just a few times. The chain couples TRBV11-2 to TRBJ2-1; a possible D gene is TRBD1 (5 bases). There are 13 residues in the CDR3. Germline V gene sequence: CDR1 SGHAT, CDR2 FQNNGV. V shed 3 bases and J shed 7 bases, with 10 bases lying between them. CDR3 amino acids: CASSLTDSNEQFF. The DNA for the CDR3 is TGTGCCAGCAGCTTGACAGACTCTAATGAGCAGTTCTTC.

This clonotype has a handful of counts. This chain uses TRBV4-2 with TRBJ2-2; D remains unclear. Germline CDR1 LGHNA, CDR2 YNFKEQ. CDR3 size: 13 residues. The ends were cut back, 4 bases at V and 6 bases at J, with 9 bases in the middle. The CDR3, as DNA: TGTGCCAGCAGCCCGTCCGGAGCCGGGGAGCTGTTTTTT. It encodes CASSPSGAGELFF.

This chain joins TRBV29-1 and TRBJ2-5; perhaps TRBD2 as D (5 bases). CDR3 length: 13 residues. Germline-derived CDR1 and CDR2 are SQVTM and ANQGSEA. V lost 4 bases, J lost 2 bases, and 11 bases lay in between. CDR3 amino acids: CSVASGVQETQYF. CDR3 coding DNA: TGCAGCGTTGCCTCCGGGGTTCAAGAGACCCAGTACTTC.

The table lists this clonotype with many counts. This chain links TRBV7-2 with TRBJ2-7; tentative D call: TRBD1 (5 bases). The V gene's germline CDR1 is SGHTA and CDR2 FQGNSA. The CDR3 sequence is 17 residues long. The V end was cut by 3 bases, the J end by 3 bases, with 21 bases between. This CDR3 reads CASSFTTPFPDSYEQYF. The CDR3, as DNA: TGTGCCAGCAGCTTTACTACACCATTCCCTGACAGCTACGAGCAGTACTTC.

This clonotype has only a few counts. This chain connects TRBV20-1 to TRBJ1-5; D possibly corresponds to TRBD1 (6 bases). Germline CDR1 DFQATT, CDR2 SNEGSKA (reference sequence). The CDR3 has 13 residues. V lost 7 bases and J lost 5, with 15 bases in between. The CDR3 sequence: CSGAQGRDQPQHF. As DNA, the CDR3 is TGCAGTGGAGCACAGGGTCGGGATCAGCCCCAGCATTTT.

This clonotype has at least ten counts. The rearrangement uses TRBV20-1 and TRBJ1-5; D is unresolved. V lost 5 bases, J lost 9 bases, and 17 bases lay in between. The CDR3 is 13 amino acids. Looked up from germline, CDR1 is DFQATT and CDR2 is SNEGSKA (reference sequence). As DNA, the CDR3 is TGCAGTGCTTGGACGGACGGGAGGTGGCCCCAGCATTTT. This encodes CSAWTDGRWPQHF.

The chain combines TRBV6-2 or TRBV6-3 with TRBJ2-7; the D is unclear. The germline V gene has CDR1 MNHEY and CDR2 SVGEGT. The length of the CDR3 is 13 residues. The V and J ends lost 2 bases and 6 bases respectively, with 11 bases between them. The chain's CDR3 is CASSYVLHIEQYF. CDR3 DNA: TGTGCCAGCAGTTACGTGTTACACATCGAGCAGTACTTC.

This clonotype was counted at least ten times. V is TRBV2 and J is TRBJ1-2; no firm D call. CDR3 length: 13 residues. V lost 6 bases and J lost 2, with 10 bases in between. From germline, CDR1 is SNHLY and CDR2 FYNNEI. The CDR3 DNA follows: TGTGCCAGCAGCTGGGAGAAGAACTATGGCTACACCTTC. As protein: CASSWEKNYGYTF.

CDR3 nucleotide sequence: TGCGCCAGCAGCCCGGGGCGGGGGAATGTTAAGACAGATACGCAGTATTTT. This encodes CASSPGRGNVKTDTQYF. This sequence joins TRBV5-1 and TRBJ2-3, with 7 positions matching TRBD2. The trim removed 4 bases at V and 3 bases at J, leaving 14 bases unmatched. From germline, CDR1 is SGHRS and CDR2 YFSETQ. The CDR3 sequence is 17 residues long.

This clonotype came up many times. The J gene is TRBJ2-3, the V gene TRBV7-9; TRBD2 matches 7 bases. V lost 5 bases and J lost 2; bases outside the gene matches: 13. The CDR3 loop spans 17 amino acids. Germline V gives CDR1 SEHNR, CDR2 FQNEAQ (reference sequence). The CDR3 loop reads CASSPRILASHTDTQYF. The CDR3 DNA follows: TGTGCCAGCAGCCCCCGAATACTAGCGTCCCACACAGATACGCAGTATTTT.

The sample holds many counts of this clonotype. The chain joins TRBV7-9 to TRBJ2-2, with TRBD2 matching 11 bases. This CDR3 spans 16 amino acids. Per the germline V gene, CDR1 is SEHNR and CDR2 is FQNEAQ (reference sequence). The junction had 5 bases not matched to a gene; V was cut back by 8 bases and J by 0 bases. Here the CDR3 DNA reads TGTGCCAGCCCTAGCGGGAGGAGGGCGAACACCGGGGAGCTGTTTTTT. Its protein is CASPSGRRANTGELFF.

This clonotype has only a few counts. The chain carries TRBV29-1 and TRBJ1-1, with TRBD1 as a possible D gene (6 bases). Trimming removed 4 bases at V and 4 bases at J, with 16 bases between. CDR3 length: 14 residues. The germline V gene encodes CDR1 SQVTM and CDR2 ANQGSEA. This chain's CDR3 is CSVGTVRASTEAFF. CDR3 DNA: TGCAGCGTTGGGACAGTTAGAGCCAGCACTGAAGCTTTCTTT.

This clonotype has more than one count but fewer than ten. This chain joins TRBV6-1 and TRBJ2-3; D may match TRBD1 or TRBD2 (6 bases each). Between the trimmed V and J ends, which lost 4 bases and 2 bases, there was a span of 16 bases. Germline loops: CDR1 MNHNS, CDR2 SASEGT. There are 16 residues in the CDR3. CDR3 amino acids: CASSAGVGHLTDTQYF. CDR3 DNA: TGTGCCAGCAGTGCGGGAGTGGGACACCTCACAGATACGCAGTATTTT.